What follows are 24 T cell receptor beta chains derived from one specimen sequenced in a study of T cells after yellow fever vaccination. One entry per CDR3 protein, called by TCRdb with MiXCR from the 5' RACE reads. This sample has roughly 45,000 distinct CDR3 sequences, with 5% to 7% found just once. Here the sequenced sample was PBMCs, either bulk or a sorted T-cell subset (CD4+, CD8+, memory, or dextramer-sorted; not recorded which), taken 45 days after the yellow fever booster vaccination. Every receptor here comes from a man aged 25 to 45 who received the YFV17D yellow fever vaccine.

As concerns this clonotype: Being one base from a much bigger clone, this may be a read error. The V and J genes are TRBV20-1 and TRBJ2-1; D is ambiguous. Germline V gene lookup returns CDR1 DFQATT and CDR2 SNEGSKA (reference sequence). V lost 6 bases and J lost 8, with 20 bases in between. There are 14 residues in the CDR3. CDR3 nucleotide sequence: TGCAGTGCCCACAGTGTACTCCCGTCCGATGAGCAGTTCTTC. This sequence encodes CSAHSVLPSDEQFF.

This clonotype was found a few times. The rearrangement links TRBV7-3 to TRBJ2-2; the D call may be TRBD1 or TRBD2 (5 bases each). The CDR3 runs 17 residues. Germline V lookup: CDR1 SGHTA, CDR2 FQGTGA. V was cut by 4 bases and J by 0 bases, with 15 bases left in between. CDR3 sequence: CASSSSGTATNTGELFF. The CDR3 nucleotides are TGTGCCAGCAGCTCGTCCGGGACGGCGACGAACACCGGGGAGCTGTTTTTT.

This clonotype was counted ten times or more. The CDR3 protein is CASSLGLGGYEQYF. Here the CDR3 DNA reads TGTGCCAGCAGCTTAGGCCTAGGTGGCTACGAGCAGTACTTC. The V and J genes are TRBV5-4 and TRBJ2-7, with D hard to call. Between the trimmed V and J ends, which lost 2 bases and 3 bases, there was a span of 12 bases. Per germline, CDR1 SGHNT and CDR2 YYREEE (reference sequence). This CDR3 has 14 amino acids.

This clonotype has a count of ten or more. This chain uses TRBV7-2 with TRBJ2-7, with D possibly matching TRBD2 (6 bases). Germline CDR1 and CDR2: SGHTA and FQGNSA. The CDR3 extends over 14 amino acids. The V end lost 4 bases, the J end lost 3 bases, and 13 bases lay between the germline ends. The CDR3: CASSSGGSLYEQYF. In nucleotides, the CDR3 is TGTGCCAGCAGCTCTGGGGGGAGCCTCTACGAGCAGTACTTC. The whole variable domain, remainder taken from reference TRBV7-2 and TRBJ2-7, is GAGVSQSPSNKVTEKGKDVELRCDPISGHTALYWYRQSLGQGLEFLIYFQGNSAPDKSGLPSDRFSAERTGGSVSTLTIQRTQQEDSAVYLCASSSGGSLYEQYFGPGTRLTVT.

This clonotype was seen many times. The rearrangement uses TRBV20-1 and TRBJ2-1; 12 positions agree with TRBD2. The CDR3 consists of 16 residues. J lost 1 base, V lost 6 bases, and 7 bases had no gene match. Germline CDR1 DFQATT, CDR2 SNEGSKA (reference sequence). The CDR3 loop reads CSAPKTSGRSYNEQFF. The CDR3 region has the DNA TGCAGTGCACCGAAGACTAGCGGGAGATCCTACAATGAGCAGTTCTTC.

With respect to this clonotype: A much more abundant neighbour one base away suggests this may be a read error. The chain joins TRBV7-4 to TRBJ2-7; D remains unclear. The V gene's germline CDR1 is SGHVT and CDR2 SQSDAQ. This CDR3 contains 13 residues. CDR3 DNA sequence: TGTGCCAACAGCTTAGAGAACTACTACGAGCAGTACTTC. This gives the protein CANSLENYYEQYF.

This clonotype was seen at least ten times. The CDR3 is CASSRRAPAGQLKNIQYF. The CDR3 DNA follows: TGTGCCAGCAGTCGGAGGGCCCCCGCCGGACAACTGAAAAACATTCAGTACTTC. The chain joins TRBV12-3 or TRBV12-4 to TRBJ2-4; TRBD2 might be the D (6 bases). The CDR3 is 18 amino acids. Trimming left V 5 bases short and J 4 bases short, with 24 bases between.

This clonotype was counted between two and nine times. The V call is TRBV7-8, the J call TRBJ2-7; no clear D gene. Germline V gene data show CDR1 as SGHVS and CDR2 as FQNEAQ. This CDR3 has 13 residues. Trimming left V 2 bases short and J 2 bases short, with 7 bases between. The CDR3 loop reads CASSLQVAYEQYF. DNA of the CDR3: TGTGCCAGCAGCTTACAGGTTGCCTACGAGCAGTACTTC.

This clonotype came up many times. This chain joins TRBV29-1 and TRBJ1-5, with TRBD1 matching over 7 bases. Germline V lookup: CDR1 SQVTM, CDR2 ANQGSEA. J lost 3 bases, V lost 8 bases, and 10 bases had no gene match. This CDR3 has 14 residues. The CDR3 here is CSPPDRAHNQPQHF. CDR3 nucleotides: TGCAGCCCACCTGACAGGGCCCACAATCAGCCCCAGCATTTT. The full variable domain, its missing parts supplied by reference TRBV29-1 and TRBJ1-5, is SAVISQKPSRDICQRGTSLTIQCQVDSQVTMMFWYRQQPGQSLTLIATANQGSEATYESGFVIDKFPISRPNLTFSTLTVSNMSPEDSSIYLCSPPDRAHNQPQHFGDGTRLSIL.

There are many counts of this clonotype. This rearrangement joins TRBV12-3 or TRBV12-4 to TRBJ1-2; D is unclear. The CDR3 runs to 14 residues. Trimming took 4 bases from V and 8 from J, leaving 17 bases between them. The DNA of the CDR3 is TGTGCCAGCAGTTCATCCAGTGCACTGGGCGGCTACACCTTC. Translation gives CASSSSSALGGYTF.

This clonotype was detected ten times or more. This chain connects TRBV5-5 to TRBJ2-1; D is ambiguous. CDR3 size: 16 residues. Germline values: CDR1 SGHKS, CDR2 YYEKEE (reference sequence). Trimming took off 0 bases at V and 0 bases at J, with 10 bases between the two ends. CDR3: CASSLAPESSYNEQFF. In DNA form, the CDR3 reads TGTGCCAGCAGCTTGGCGCCGGAGAGCTCCTACAATGAGCAGTTCTTC. Looking up the rest from reference TRBV5-5 and TRBJ2-1 gives the full variable domain: DAGVTQSPTHLIKTRGQQVTLRCSPISGHKSVSWYQQVLGQGPQFIFQYYEKEERGRGNFPDRFSARQFPNYSSELNVNALLLGDSALYLCASSLAPESSYNEQFFGPGTRLTVL.

This clonotype has just a few counts. The chain employs TRBV20-1 and TRBJ2-7; D might be TRBD1 (6 bases). CDR1 and CDR2 from the germline V gene are DFQATT and SNEGSKA (reference sequence). Trimming cost V 6 bases and J 0 bases, with 15 bases left between them. This CDR3 spans 14 amino acids. CDR3 nucleotide sequence: TGCAGTGCACTGCCTGGGGGCAGCTCCTACGAGCAGTACTTC. It yields the protein CSALPGGSSYEQYF.

This clonotype occurred many times. The J gene is TRBJ2-1, the V gene TRBV7-9, with 7 bases identical to TRBD2. The CDR3 is 15 amino acids. J lost 8 bases, V lost 1 base, and 8 bases had no gene match. In germline, CDR1 is SEHNR, CDR2 FQNEAQ (reference sequence). The CDR3 here is CASSLVGGSAYEQFF. DNA for the CDR3: TGTGCCAGCAGCTTAGTGGGCGGGAGTGCTTATGAGCAGTTCTTC.

The rearrangement joins TRBV29-1 to TRBJ2-5; D is uncertain. V lost 1 base, J lost 4 bases, and 7 bases lay in between. Per the germline V gene, CDR1 is SQVTM and CDR2 is ANQGSEA. CDR3 length: 12 residues. CDR3 amino acids: CSVEGTGETQYF. The DNA of the CDR3 is TGCAGCGTTGAAGGGACGGGAGAGACCCAGTACTTC.

This clonotype was counted many times. The chain links TRBV4-3 to TRBJ2-7; 11 bases are a match to TRBD2. The trim removed 0 bases at V and 2 bases at J, leaving 3 bases unmatched. CDR3 size: 16 residues. The V gene's germline CDR1 is LGHNA and CDR2 YSLEER. Written as DNA, the CDR3 is TGCGCCAGCAGCCAAGAACAACTAGCGGGAGCCTACGAGCAGTACTTC. It yields the protein CASSQEQLAGAYEQYF.

This clonotype was detected ten times or more. The chain is built from TRBV2 and TRBJ2-1; TRBD2 matches at 7 bases. In germline, CDR1 is SNHLY, CDR2 FYNNEI. The CDR3 runs 14 residues. With 7 bases clipped from V and 12 bases from J, the junction kept 15 bases outside the gene matches. DNA for the CDR3: TGTGCCAGCACCCAGAACCCTGGGGGGGATGGGCAGTTCTTC. Translating it yields CASTQNPGGDGQFF.

The sample holds many counts of this clonotype. V is TRBV20-1 and J is TRBJ2-5; 9 bases are shared with TRBD1. The germline CDR1 and CDR2 sequences are DFQATT and SNEGSKA (reference sequence). The CDR3 has 15 residues. V lost 6 bases to trimming and J lost 5 bases; unmatched junction nucleotides: 13. The CDR3 reads CSAPTGTGFWETQYF. In DNA, the CDR3 is TGCAGTGCCCCGACCGGGACAGGGTTTTGGGAGACCCAGTACTTC.

This clonotype was counted many times. The CDR3, as DNA: TGCAGCGCCCTGACCCTTATGCGTGGGGCCAAAAACATTCAGTACTTC. It translates to CSALTLMRGAKNIQYF. This chain connects TRBV29-1 to TRBJ2-4, with no clear D. The germline V and J ends were trimmed by 7 bases and 1 base, with 20 bases remaining between them. Germline loops: CDR1 SQVTM, CDR2 ANQGSEA. The length of the CDR3 is 16 residues.

This sequence joins TRBV7-2 and TRBJ2-6; 9 nucleotides agree with TRBD2. The CDR3 runs 16 residues. Trimming at V came to 4 bases and at J to 2 bases, leaving 3 bases not matched to a gene. Germline CDR1 reads SGHTA; CDR2 reads FQGNSA. The CDR3 DNA reads TGTGCCAGCAGCTATTCTAGCGGGACTGGGGCCAACGTCCTGACTTTC. This encodes CASSYSSGTGANVLTF.

This clonotype was seen a few times. The rearrangement uses TRBV12-3 or TRBV12-4 and TRBJ1-5, with unresolved D. This CDR3 comprises 14 residues. The V gene lost 4 bases and the J gene lost 3 bases, with 10 bases spanning the gap. As DNA, the CDR3 is TGTGCCAGCAGTTCCCACGGTACCAATCAGCCCCAGCATTTT. Translation: CASSSHGTNQPQHF.

This clonotype was detected only a few times. The chain links TRBV4-3 to TRBJ2-5; a possible D gene is TRBD2 (6 bases). V was pared by 1 base and J by 5 bases, with 14 bases between. Germline V gene data show CDR1 as LGHNA and CDR2 as YSLEER. This CDR3 contains 15 residues. The CDR3 here is CASSQVGGTRETQYF. For the CDR3, the DNA is TGCGCCAGCAGCCAAGTCGGGGGTACGCGGGAGACCCAGTACTTC.

V and J are TRBV4-3 and TRBJ2-1; 8 nucleotides align to TRBD2. CDR3 length equals 15 residues. The V gene end was trimmed by 4 bases and the J gene end by 9 bases; junction bases not matched to a gene: 11. CDR1 and CDR2 from the germline V gene are LGHNA and YSLEER. The CDR3 DNA reads as TGCGCCAGCAGCCGCGGACTAGCTGGGGGCCCTGAGCAGTTCTTC. This encodes CASSRGLAGGPEQFF.

This clonotype appeared many times. The chain recombines TRBV5-1 with TRBJ2-3; TRBD2 is a possible D gene (6 bases). CDR1 SGHRS and CDR2 YFSETQ come from the germline V gene. V lost 4 bases and J lost 4, with 10 bases in between. The CDR3 has 13 amino acids. The CDR3 here is CASSPEGPDTQYF. For the CDR3, the DNA is TGCGCCAGCAGCCCGGAGGGGCCAGATACGCAGTATTTT.

The chain carries TRBV6-1 and TRBJ1-5, with D perhaps TRBD1 (5 bases). Germline-derived CDR1 and CDR2 are MNHNS and SASEGT. V was cut by 6 bases and J by 2 bases, with 11 bases left in between. This CDR3 region has 14 residues. Here the CDR3 reads CASRGGEGNQPQHF. The CDR3 nucleotides are TGTGCCAGCAGGGGGGGGGAGGGCAATCAGCCCCAGCATTTT.